These 32 T cell receptor beta chains originate from one sample sequenced in a study of monozygotic twins with cystic fibrosis. Libraries were prepared by immunoSEQ multiplex PCR; TCRdb keeps only in-frame clonotypes and omits some of them. This table holds over 20,000 clones, approximately 90% found once. The sample comprised blood. Source of these receptors: a girl aged 2-10 years with cystic fibrosis.

The chain links TRBV19 to TRBJ1-1, with TRBD1 matching over 7 bases. V lost 6 bases to trimming and J lost 3 bases; unmatched junction nucleotides: 4. This CDR3 is 13 amino acids long. Germline V CDR1 and CDR2: LNHDA, SQIVND (reference sequence). The CDR3 is CASRIGTDTEAFF. The CDR3 DNA follows: TGTGCCAGTAGAATCGGGACAGACACTGAAGCTTTCTTT. Full variable domain (rest looked up from reference TRBV19 and TRBJ1-1): DGGITQSPKYLFRKEGQNVTLSCEQNLNHDAMYWYRQDPGQGLRLIYYSQIVNDFQKGDIAEGYSVSREKKESFPLTVTSAQKNPTAFYLCASRIGTDTEAFFGQGTRLTVV.

The V and J genes are TRBV6-1 and TRBJ1-6; tentatively, D is TRBD1 (5 bases). Trimming shortened V by 4 bases and J by 8 bases, and 15 bases separated the two germline ends. The length of the CDR3 is 15 residues. Per germline, CDR1 MNHNS and CDR2 SASEGT. CDR3 region: CASSGVAGIDSPLHF. CDR3 nucleotide sequence: TGTGCCAGCAGTGGAGTGGCAGGGATTGATTCACCCCTCCACTTT.

V and J are TRBV11-3 and TRBJ2-7; tentative D call: TRBD1 (6 bases). The germline gives CDR1 SGHNT, CDR2 YENEEA. This CDR3 region has 15 residues. Trimming shortened V by 4 bases and J by 2 bases, and 15 bases separated the two germline ends. CDR3 loop: CASSSTPDRAYEQYF. CDR3 DNA sequence: TGTGCCAGCAGCTCAACTCCGGACAGAGCCTACGAGCAGTACTTC.

The rearrangement uses TRBV18 and TRBJ1-2; 7 bases agree with TRBD1. The CDR3 spans 14 residues. The V and J ends lost 2 bases and 3 bases, in that order; junction bases with no gene match: 3. The germline V gene has CDR1 KGHSH and CDR2 LQKENI. The CDR3 spells CASSPIDRDYGYTF. The CDR3 DNA reads TGTGCCAGCTCACCAATTGACAGGGACTATGGCTACACCTTC.

The V and J genes are TRBV4-1 and TRBJ1-6; 7 bases fit TRBD1. The CDR3 is 19 amino acids. With V trimmed by 0 bases and J by 14 bases, 22 bases remained unmatched. Germline assignment: CDR1 MGHRA and CDR2 YSYEKL. CDR3 region: CASSQDPPNIGWGQFTLHF. CDR3 sequence (DNA): TGCGCCAGCAGCCAAGACCCGCCCAATATTGGATGGGGACAGTTCACCCTCCACTTT.

The chain couples TRBV10-3 to TRBJ1-1, with D maybe TRBD1 (5 bases). The CDR3 totals 16 residues. Germline V lookup: CDR1 ENHRY, CDR2 SYGVKD. Between the trimmed V and J ends, which lost 0 bases and 3 bases, there was a span of 14 bases. The CDR3 DNA follows: TGTGCCATCAGTGAGTCGCCGGGAGGGGAATACACTGAAGCTTTCTTT. Its translation is CAISESPGGEYTEAFF.

V is TRBV19 and J is TRBJ1-5; D unclear. Germline CDR1 reads LNHDA; CDR2 reads SQIVND (reference sequence). V lost 9 bases and J 4 bases, leaving 13 bases between the germline ends. This CDR3 contains 13 residues. Written as DNA, the CDR3 is TGTGCCAGCTCGGGGAGGGAAAATCAGCCCCAGCATTTT. Translating gives CASSGRENQPQHF.

The chain has TRBV4-1 and TRBJ2-1; 9 bases are shared with TRBD2. The germline CDR1 and CDR2 sequences are MGHRA and YSYEKL. The V gene end was trimmed by 5 bases and the J gene end by 1 base; junction bases not matched to a gene: 9. The CDR3 sequence is 17 residues long. As DNA, the CDR3 is TGCGCCAGCAGCGCCCCCGGGACTAGCATGTCCTACAATGAGCAGTTCTTC. Protein product: CASSAPGTSMSYNEQFF.

Only one count was recorded for this clone. CDR3 bases: TGCAGCGTTGAAGACCAGGGGGGGTTCTTC. As protein: CSVEDQGGFF. The chain carries TRBV29-1 and TRBJ2-1; TRBD1 might be the D (7 bases). CDR3 size: 10 residues. CDR1 is SQVTM and CDR2 is ANQGSEA in the germline V gene. Trimming stripped 0 bases from V and 15 bases from J, with 9 bases between.

The J gene is TRBJ1-2, the V gene TRBV6-5, with D uncertain. CDR3 length: 12 amino acids. Trimming left V 7 bases short and J 1 base short, with 7 bases between. The germline gives CDR1 MNHEY, CDR2 SVGAGI. In DNA form, the CDR3 reads TGTGCCAGCACCCCTGATAACTATGGCTACACCTTC. Amino acid sequence: CASTPDNYGYTF.

The chain uses TRBV29-1 and TRBJ1-1; D unresolved. CDR1 and CDR2 from the germline V gene are SQVTM and ANQGSEA. The CDR3 is 11 amino acids. Trimming left V 5 bases short and J 4 bases short, with 8 bases between. CDR3 sequence (DNA): TGCAGCGTTACCGGGGTCACTGAAGCTTTCTTT. Translating gives CSVTGVTEAFF.

The chain is built from TRBV7-9 and TRBJ1-1; TRBD1 matches 8 bases. The trim removed 6 bases at V and 1 base at J, leaving 10 bases unmatched. The CDR3 has 16 amino acids. Per germline, CDR1 SEHNR and CDR2 FQNEAQ (reference sequence). The CDR3 DNA sequence: TGTGCCAGCAGGCACAACAGGGGGGAAAAGAACACTGAAGCTTTCTTT. Residues: CASRHNRGEKNTEAFF.

The rearrangement joins TRBV27 to TRBJ1-1; 8 bases match TRBD1. CDR1 and CDR2 (germline): MNHEY, SMNVEV (reference sequence). The length of the CDR3 is 17 residues. The V gene end was trimmed by 1 base and the J gene end by 0 bases; junction bases not matched to a gene: 7. In DNA form, the CDR3 reads TGTGCCAGCAGTTTATTGGGACAGGTTAACATGAACACTGAAGCTTTCTTT. Its protein is CASSLLGQVNMNTEAFF.

The chain recombines TRBV5-1 with TRBJ2-3, with D possibly being TRBD1 (5 bases). The V end was cut by 1 base, the J end by 3 bases, with 9 bases between. Germline-derived CDR1 and CDR2 are SGHRS and YFSETQ. The CDR3 is 14 amino acids. The CDR3 DNA reads as TGCGCCAGCAGCTTGTACCAGGGAACAGATACGCAGTATTTT. This codes for CASSLYQGTDTQYF.

This chain joins TRBV7-8 and TRBJ2-3; TRBD2 matches at 12 bases. J gave up 5 bases and V 4 bases, and 7 bases lay outside the gene matches. Germline V gene sequence: CDR1 SGHVS, CDR2 FQNEAQ. This CDR3 is 16 amino acids long. The DNA for the CDR3 is TGTGCCAGCAGCTCGGCTAGCGGGGGGGTGGGAGATACGCAGTATTTT. Translated, it gives CASSSASGGVGDTQYF.

V usage is TRBV5-8 and J usage is TRBJ2-5; no definite D call. The ends were cut back, 0 bases at V and 6 bases at J, with 12 bases in the middle. Germline lookup yields CDR1 SGHTS and CDR2 YDEGEE. The length of the CDR3 is 14 residues. CDR3 sequence: CASSLEPQVKTQYF. The CDR3 bases are TGTGCCAGCAGCTTGGAACCGCAGGTGAAGACCCAGTACTTC.

V and J are TRBV7-9 and TRBJ2-7; 9 nucleotides agree with TRBD2. Germline V gene sequence: CDR1 SEHNR, CDR2 FQNEAQ (reference sequence). The ends lost 3 bases at V and 5 bases at J; junction bases unmatched: 8. This CDR3 contains 15 residues. The CDR3 DNA follows: TGTGCCAGCAGCTTTGAGGGACTAGCTAACCACGAGCAGTACTTC. It specifies CASSFEGLANHEQYF.

V is TRBV4-3 and J is TRBJ2-5; D ambiguous. Germline CDR1 is LGHNA and CDR2 is YSLEER. V lost 1 base and J lost 4, with 7 bases in between. The CDR3 spans 13 residues. Here the CDR3 reads CASSQGLGETQYF. The CDR3, as DNA: TGCGCCAGCAGCCAAGGGCTTGGAGAGACCCAGTACTTC.

The CDR3 is CASSYSEGWSSYEQYF. DNA of the CDR3: TGTGCCAGCAGTTACTCTGAGGGTTGGAGCTCCTACGAGCAGTACTTC. The chain carries TRBV6-5 and TRBJ2-7, with TRBD2 as a possible D gene (5 bases). V shed 0 bases and J shed 0 bases, with 12 bases lying between them. CDR1 is MNHEY, CDR2 SVGAGI, per germline. CDR3 length equals 16 residues.

V and J are TRBV27 and TRBJ2-5, with TRBD2 matching over 8 bases. The J segment lost 5 bases and the V segment lost 6 bases, leaving 8 bases of the junction unmatched. This CDR3 is built from 14 residues. The germline V gene encodes CDR1 MNHEY and CDR2 SMNVEV (reference sequence). Here the CDR3 reads CASSLSGGRETQYF. The DNA for the CDR3 is TGTGCCAGCAGCCTAAGCGGGGGCAGGGAGACCCAGTACTTC.

The rearrangement joins TRBV5-4 to TRBJ1-2; the D gene is possibly TRBD1 (5 bases). The germline V and J ends were trimmed by 7 bases and 6 bases, with 10 bases remaining between them. Germline V lookup: CDR1 SGHNT, CDR2 YYREEE (reference sequence). This CDR3 comprises 11 residues. The CDR3 here is CASGGMNGYTF. CDR3 nucleotide sequence: TGTGCCAGCGGGGGAATGAATGGCTACACCTTC.

V is TRBV9 and J is TRBJ2-5, with TRBD2 identical over 8 bases. The CDR3 consists of 14 residues. Germline CDR1 and CDR2: SGDLS and YYNGEE. V was clipped by 4 bases and J by 4 bases; unmatched bases: 6. The DNA of the CDR3 is TGTGCCAGCAGCACACAAGCGGGGGTAGAGACCCAGTACTTC. Translated: CASSTQAGVETQYF.

This clone was seen once. This chain joins TRBV7-2 and TRBJ2-7; 7 positions match TRBD1. Germline-derived CDR1 and CDR2 are SGHTA and FQGNSA. V trimming: 2 bases; J trimming: 0 bases; junction bases outside the gene matches: 10. The CDR3 totals 17 residues. CDR3 sequence: CASSLTGTAFSSYEQYF. The DNA of the CDR3 is TGTGCCAGCAGCTTAACCGGGACAGCGTTTAGCTCCTACGAGCAGTACTTC.

Here the CDR3 DNA reads TGTGCCAGCAGCTCCGACCTATTTAGCAATCAGCCCCAGCATTTT. This encodes CASSSDLFSNQPQHF. This rearrangement joins TRBV7-9 to TRBJ1-5; D gene uncertain. This CDR3 has 15 residues. Trimming took off 4 bases at V and 0 bases at J, with 10 bases between the two ends. CDR1 and CDR2 (germline): SEHNR, FQNEAQ (reference sequence). Together with reference TRBV7-9 and TRBJ1-5, the CDR3 gives the full variable domain: DTGVSQNPRHKITKRGQNVTFRCDPISEHNRLYWYRQTLGQGPEFLTYFQNEAQLEKSRLLSDRFSAERPKGSFSTLEIQRTEQGDSAMYLCASSSDLFSNQPQHFGDGTRLSIL.

This chain uses TRBV15 with TRBJ2-2; TRBD1 is a possible D gene (6 bases). The CDR3 extends over 13 amino acids. With 5 bases removed from V and 4 bases from J, the gap between germline ends came to 8 bases. Looked up from germline, CDR1 is LNHNV and CDR2 is YYDKDF (reference sequence). The CDR3 here is CATSLRGTGELFF. The CDR3, as DNA: TGTGCCACCAGCCTCAGGGGCACCGGGGAGCTGTTTTTT.

The chain recombines TRBV7-2 with TRBJ1-5; D is ambiguous. The V end was cut by 1 base, the J end by 4 bases, with 17 bases between. From germline, CDR1 is SGHTA and CDR2 FQGNSA. The CDR3 has 17 residues. CDR3: CASSLGLGSGKNQPQHF. In DNA form, the CDR3 reads TGTGCCAGCAGCTTAGGGTTGGGGAGTGGGAAAAATCAGCCCCAGCATTTT.

The CDR3 sequence: CAWRALIRSTDTQYF. The CDR3 DNA reads TGTGCCTGGAGAGCATTAATCCGGTCCACAGATACGCAGTATTTT. The V call is TRBV30, the J call TRBJ2-3; D not resolved. The CDR3 covers 15 residues. Germline-derived CDR1 and CDR2 are GTSNPN and SVGIG (reference sequence). With 3 bases removed from V and 2 bases from J, the gap between germline ends came to 15 bases.

The V gene is TRBV6-5, the J gene TRBJ2-2; tentatively, D is TRBD1 (5 bases). Germline CDR1 MNHEY, CDR2 SVGAGI. This CDR3 contains 14 residues. The germline V and J ends were trimmed by 4 bases and 4 bases, with 10 bases remaining between them. The CDR3, as DNA: TGTGCCAGCAGTTTCGGACATTCCACCGGGGAGCTGTTTTTT. Translated, it gives CASSFGHSTGELFF.

The chain uses TRBV19 and TRBJ1-2; no clear D gene. The ends were cut back, 11 bases at V and 0 bases at J, with 16 bases in the middle. The germline CDR1 and CDR2 sequences are LNHDA and SQIVND (reference sequence). The CDR3 length is 14 residues. CDR3 sequence reads: CASSPDGSNYGYTF. Written as DNA, the CDR3 is TGTGCCTCCTCGCCGGACGGATCTAACTATGGCTACACCTTC.

V is TRBV27 and J is TRBJ1-2; D remains unclear. CDR1 MNHEY and CDR2 SMNVEV come from the germline V gene (reference sequence). With 5 bases removed from V and 3 bases from J, the gap between germline ends came to 13 bases. The CDR3 runs 14 residues. CDR3 sequence (DNA): TGTGCCAGCAGTCCGCTCCAGGAATACTATGGCTACACCTTC. It translates to CASSPLQEYYGYTF.

The chain couples TRBV7-9 to TRBJ2-7; possibly TRBD1 for D (6 bases). The CDR3 is made up of 15 amino acids. Germline V lookup: CDR1 SEHNR, CDR2 FQNEAQ (reference sequence). Trimming cost V 2 bases and J 5 bases, with 16 bases left between them. In DNA, the CDR3 is TGTGCCAGCAGCTTACCCTGGGACAATGGAAACGAGCAGTACTTC. It is translated as CASSLPWDNGNEQYF. Variable domain in full (rest from reference TRBV7-9 and TRBJ2-7): DTGVSQNPRHKITKRGQNVTFRCDPISEHNRLYWYRQTLGQGPEFLTYFQNEAQLEKSRLLSDRFSAERPKGSFSTLEIQRTEQGDSAMYLCASSLPWDNGNEQYFGPGTRLTVT.

The genes are TRBV6-5 and TRBJ2-1; either TRBD1 or TRBD2 may fit D (5 bases each). The CDR3 is 11 residues long. V was cut by 3 bases and J by 10 bases, with 7 bases left in between. The germline CDR1 and CDR2 sequences are MNHEY and SVGAGI. The CDR3: CASSYRGEQFF. The CDR3 DNA reads TGTGCCAGCAGTTATCGGGGCGAGCAGTTCTTC.